These 10 T cell receptor beta chains were sequenced from one sample in a study of shared clonotypes between healthy human individuals. Assay used: immunoSEQ multiplex PCR; TCRdb lists only in-frame clones, some missing. The sample has more than 1.2 million clones; approximately 98.5% are singletons. The sample comprised naive CD4+ T cells sorted from blood. Subset defined: CD45RA+ positively selected. These receptors were obtained from a man aged 30 to 45 in good health.

V is TRBV6-5 and J is TRBJ1-3; D is unresolved. Germline V gene sequence: CDR1 MNHEY, CDR2 SVGAGI. V was trimmed by 6 bases and J by 4 bases, leaving 10 bases between them. This CDR3 is 13 amino acids long. CDR3 DNA sequence: TGTGCCAGCAGCCGGGAAGCCGGAAACACCATATATTTT. Amino acids: CASSREAGNTIYF.

The V gene is TRBV5-1, the J gene TRBJ2-4; D uncertain. The CDR3 covers 20 residues. Germline V gene data show CDR1 as SGHRS and CDR2 as YFSETQ. Deletions cut 1 base from V and 0 bases from J, with 23 bases between. CDR3 residues: CASSLNTHVPDLLAKNIQYF. CDR3 nucleotides: TGCGCCAGCAGCTTGAATACCCACGTACCGGACCTTCTAGCCAAAAACATTCAGTACTTC.

This clone was counted once. V is TRBV10-1 and J is TRBJ2-1, with 10 positions matching TRBD2. The CDR3 is made up of 15 amino acids. V lost 2 bases to trimming and J lost 9 bases; unmatched junction nucleotides: 7. CDR1 WNHNN and CDR2 SYGVQD come from the germline V gene (reference sequence). For the CDR3, the DNA is TGCGCCAGCAGTGAGAGAGCGGGAGGGGAGAGTGAGCAGTTCTTC. The encoded protein is CASSERAGGESEQFF.

This clone was found once. The J gene is TRBJ2-1, the V gene TRBV7-9; 9 nucleotides line up with TRBD1. Trimming cost V 4 bases and J 2 bases; bases outside gene matches: 3. This CDR3 has 15 residues. Germline V gene sequence: CDR1 SEHNR, CDR2 FQNEAQ (reference sequence). CDR3 residues: CASSSGQGPYNEQFF. The CDR3, as DNA: TGTGCCAGCAGCTCGGGACAGGGACCCTACAATGAGCAGTTCTTC.

This sequence joins TRBV27 and TRBJ2-2; D not certain. Germline loops: CDR1 MNHEY, CDR2 SMNVEV (reference sequence). Trimming left V 3 bases short and J 5 bases short, with 19 bases between. The CDR3 consists of 17 residues. CDR3 residues: CASSFLSSTFSTGELFF. The CDR3 nucleotides are TGTGCCAGCAGTTTTTTGTCTAGTACCTTTTCTACCGGGGAGCTGTTTTTT.

The CDR3 reads CATSRHRVPKDGELFF. For the CDR3, the DNA is TGTGCCACCAGCAGACACAGGGTCCCCAAGGACGGGGAGCTGTTTTTT. The chain uses TRBV15 and TRBJ2-2; tentatively, D is TRBD1 (6 bases). V dropped 2 bases and J dropped 7 bases, with 17 bases sitting between them. Looked up from germline, CDR1 is LNHNV and CDR2 is YYDKDF (reference sequence). The CDR3 has 16 amino acids. The whole variable domain, filled in from reference TRBV15 and TRBJ2-2, reads DAMVIQNPRYQVTQFGKPVTLSCSQTLNHNVMYWYQQKSSQAPKLLFHYYDKDFNNEADTPDNFQSRRPNTSFCFLDIRSPGLGDTAMYLCATSRHRVPKDGELFFGEGSRLTVL.

The sample holds one count of this clone. In DNA, the CDR3 is TGTGCCAGCAGCCCGGAGGGTAGGGGGGGCTACGAGCAGTACTTC. This gives the protein CASSPEGRGGYEQYF. The J gene is TRBJ2-7, the V gene TRBV5-4; possibly TRBD2 for D (7 bases). The CDR3 has 15 amino acids. Trimming pared 4 bases from V and 3 bases from J, leaving 17 bases between. Germline CDR1 is SGHNT and CDR2 is YYREEE (reference sequence).

The table lists this clone with a count of one. The chain employs TRBV29-1 and TRBJ1-4, with a possible D match to TRBD1 (6 bases). Germline CDR1 reads SQVTM; CDR2 reads ANQGSEA. The V and J ends lost 4 bases and 0 bases respectively, with 9 bases between them. The CDR3 totals 14 residues. CDR3 in DNA: TGCAGCGTTGCCCCAGGGGCAACTAATGAAAAACTGTTTTTT. This encodes CSVAPGATNEKLFF.

The chain has TRBV9 and TRBJ1-5, with a tentative D call TRBD1 (6 bases). V shed 0 bases and J shed 6 bases, with 10 bases lying between them. Per the germline V gene, CDR1 is SGDLS and CDR2 is YYNGEE. The CDR3 has 14 amino acids. The CDR3 spells CASSVGGGGQPQHF. CDR3 bases: TGTGCCAGCAGCGTAGGAGGAGGGGGTCAGCCCCAGCATTTT.

This chain joins TRBV18 and TRBJ2-3; perhaps TRBD2 as D (5 bases). The germline V gene has CDR1 KGHSH and CDR2 LQKENI. This CDR3 region has 13 residues. Trimming pared 2 bases from V and 7 bases from J, leaving 10 bases between. In DNA, the CDR3 is TGTGCCAGCTCACCAGGTTCGGGATATACGCAGTATTTT. Protein product: CASSPGSGYTQYF. Filled out from reference TRBV18 and TRBJ2-3, the complete variable domain reads NAGVMQNPRHLVRRRGQEARLRCSPMKGHSHVYWYRQLPEEGLKFMVYLQKENIIDESGMPKERFSAEFPKEGPSILRIQQVVRGDSAAYFCASSPGSGYTQYFGPGTRLTVL.